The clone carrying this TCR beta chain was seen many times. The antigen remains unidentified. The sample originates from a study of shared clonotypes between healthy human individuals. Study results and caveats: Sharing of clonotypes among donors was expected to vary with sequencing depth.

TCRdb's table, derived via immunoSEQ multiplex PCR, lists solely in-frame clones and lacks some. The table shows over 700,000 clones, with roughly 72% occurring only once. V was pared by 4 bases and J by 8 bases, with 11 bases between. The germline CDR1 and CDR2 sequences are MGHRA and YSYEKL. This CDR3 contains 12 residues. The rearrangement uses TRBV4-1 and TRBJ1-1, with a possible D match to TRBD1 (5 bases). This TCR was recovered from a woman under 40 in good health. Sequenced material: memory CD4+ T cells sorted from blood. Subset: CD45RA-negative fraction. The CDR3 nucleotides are TGCGCCAGCAGCCGAGGGGAGGGGGAAGCTTTCTTT. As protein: CASSRGEGEAFF.